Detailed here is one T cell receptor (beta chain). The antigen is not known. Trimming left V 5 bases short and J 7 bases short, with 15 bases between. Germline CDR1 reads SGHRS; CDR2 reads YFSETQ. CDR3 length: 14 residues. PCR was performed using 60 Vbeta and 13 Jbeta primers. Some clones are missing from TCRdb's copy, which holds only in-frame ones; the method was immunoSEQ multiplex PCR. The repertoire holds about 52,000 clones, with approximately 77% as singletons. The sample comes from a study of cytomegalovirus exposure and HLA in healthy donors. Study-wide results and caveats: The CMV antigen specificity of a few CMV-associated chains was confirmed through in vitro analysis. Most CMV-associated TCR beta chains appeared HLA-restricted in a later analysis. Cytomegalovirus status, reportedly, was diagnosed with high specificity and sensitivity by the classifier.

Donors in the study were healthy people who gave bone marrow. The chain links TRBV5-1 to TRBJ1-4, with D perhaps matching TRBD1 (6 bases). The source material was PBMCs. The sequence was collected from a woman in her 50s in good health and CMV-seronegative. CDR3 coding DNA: TGCGCCAGCAGACAACAGGGCGGAGGTGAAAAACTGTTTTTT. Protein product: CASRQQGGGEKLFF.